One sample yielded the 32 T cell receptor beta chains listed below, sequenced in a study of B cell selection in AIRE deficiency. Sorting defined conventional CD4 T cells as CD4+CD127+. Data came from immunoSEQ multiplex PCR; TCRdb stores just in-frame clones and leaves some out. The sample records 20,000 to 25,000 clones, 97% being singletons. The sequenced sample consisted of conventional CD4+ T cells sorted from PBMCs. The source is a human donor with AIRE deficiency.

The J gene is TRBJ1-6, the V gene TRBV27; D may be TRBD1 (5 bases). Trimming stripped 7 bases from V and 7 bases from J, with 14 bases between. The CDR3 runs to 14 residues. Germline V gene sequence: CDR1 MNHEY, CDR2 SMNVEV (reference sequence). CDR3 amino acids: CASTRAGHNSPLHF. CDR3 nucleotides: TGTGCCAGCACCCGCGCCGGACACAATTCACCCCTCCACTTT.

This clone has a single count. The sample carries other DNA sequences with the same CDR3. V usage is TRBV30 and J usage is TRBJ2-2; D is ambiguous. The CDR3 totals 12 residues. Trimming took off 2 bases at V and 5 bases at J, with 6 bases between the two ends. The germline V gene has CDR1 GTSNPN and CDR2 SVGIG (reference sequence). CDR3 nucleotide sequence: TGTGCCTGGAGTCGAAATACCGGGGAGCTGTTTTTT. Protein product: CAWSRNTGELFF.

J is TRBJ2-7 and V is TRBV19; the match to TRBD1 covers 7 bases. After removal of 3 bases from V and 2 bases from J, the junction contained 4 bases not matched to a gene. Germline CDR1 is LNHDA and CDR2 is SQIVND (reference sequence). CDR3 length: 14 amino acids. CDR3 nucleotides: TGTGCCAGTAGTATGGGGACAGACACCTACGAGCAGTACTTC. It codes for CASSMGTDTYEQYF.

The chain is built from TRBV6-6 and TRBJ2-1; perhaps TRBD2 as D (6 bases). V lost 8 bases, J lost 8 bases, and 13 bases lay in between. This CDR3 is built from 12 residues. CDR1 is MNHNY and CDR2 is SVGAGI in the germline V gene (reference sequence). The CDR3 loop is CASGRLVYEQFF. CDR3 nucleotides: TGTGCCAGCGGGAGGCTTGTTTATGAGCAGTTCTTC.

The sample holds one count of this clone. The CDR3 DNA follows: TGTGCCAGCAGTTTATCTAAGGGGGCTCACGACAATGAGCAGTTCTTC. Translating it yields CASSLSKGAHDNEQFF. The chain has TRBV28 and TRBJ2-1, with 7 bases fitting TRBD1. The CDR3 consists of 16 residues. The germline gives CDR1 MDHEN, CDR2 SYDVKM. Germline trimming cut 1 base from V and 5 bases from J; bases unmatched to any gene: 8.

The CDR3 loop is CASSIDGLAGNIYEQYF. The CDR3 DNA reads as TGTGCCAGTAGTATAGACGGACTAGCGGGAAACATCTACGAGCAGTACTTC. This chain connects TRBV19 to TRBJ2-7, with 12 bases aligning to TRBD2. V lost 0 bases to trimming and J lost 3 bases; unmatched junction nucleotides: 6. CDR1 LNHDA and CDR2 SQIVND come from the germline V gene (reference sequence). This CDR3 contains 17 residues.

The gene calls are TRBV28 and TRBJ2-7; D gene unclear. The CDR3 has 14 amino acids. The V and J ends lost 3 bases and 4 bases respectively, with 13 bases between them. CDR1 is MDHEN and CDR2 is SYDVKM in the germline V gene. The CDR3 loop is CASSFRLTPYEQYF. For the CDR3, the DNA is TGTGCCAGCAGTTTCCGCCTAACCCCTTACGAGCAGTACTTC.

The CDR3 reads CASSQEEGRQQFF. Written as DNA, the CDR3 is TGCGCCAGCAGCCAAGAGGAAGGACGGCAGCAGTTCTTC. This rearrangement joins TRBV4-3 to TRBJ2-1; D uncertain. The CDR3 covers 13 residues. CDR1 and CDR2 from the germline V gene are LGHNA and YSLEER. Deletions cut 0 bases from V and 11 bases from J, with 11 bases between.

This chain links TRBV5-1 with TRBJ2-7, with D possibly being TRBD1 (6 bases). The CDR3 spans 15 residues. In germline, CDR1 is SGHRS, CDR2 YFSETQ. V was clipped by 4 bases and J by 4 bases, with 18 bases between them. CDR3 region: CASSPMRDKKYEQYF. The CDR3 region has the DNA TGCGCCAGCAGCCCTATGAGGGACAAAAAATACGAGCAGTACTTC.

This clone was seen a single time. V and J are TRBV10-3 and TRBJ2-2, with D uncertain. The V end was cut by 5 bases, the J end by 0 bases, with 10 bases between. Per the germline V gene, CDR1 is ENHRY and CDR2 is SYGVKD. The CDR3 sequence is 15 residues long. The CDR3 is CAISRVPANTGELFF. The DNA for the CDR3 is TGTGCCATCAGTAGAGTGCCAGCGAACACCGGGGAGCTGTTTTTT.

The chain recombines TRBV30 with TRBJ2-6; 11 positions match TRBD2. This CDR3 is built from 17 residues. Unmatched junction bases numbered 6, after V lost 5 bases and J lost 0 bases. The germline V gene encodes CDR1 GTSNPN and CDR2 SVGIG (reference sequence). CDR3 in amino acids: CAWYGLAGHSGANVLTF. In nucleotides, the CDR3 is TGTGCCTGGTACGGACTAGCGGGCCACTCTGGGGCCAACGTCCTGACTTTC. Full variable domain (remainder filled in from reference TRBV30 and TRBJ2-6): SQTIHQWPATLVQPVGSPLSLECTVEGTSNPNLYWYRQAAGRGLQLLFYSVGIGQISSEVPQNLSASRPQDRQFILSSKKLLLSDSGFYLCAWYGLAGHSGANVLTFGAGSRLTVL.

The chain couples TRBV9 to TRBJ2-7, with D possibly matching TRBD2 (6 bases). Germline V lookup: CDR1 SGDLS, CDR2 YYNGEE. V was trimmed by 4 bases and J by 8 bases, leaving 19 bases between them. The CDR3 consists of 14 residues. CDR3 loop: CASSPRGTSTKQYF. The CDR3 DNA is TGTGCCAGCAGCCCGCGGGGAACGTCTACGAAGCAGTACTTC.

This clone came up once. This sequence joins TRBV27 and TRBJ2-5; 11 nucleotides match TRBD2. CDR1 is MNHEY, CDR2 SMNVEV, per germline (reference sequence). The trim removed 5 bases at V and 4 bases at J, leaving 0 bases unmatched. The CDR3 length is 13 residues. The CDR3 coding sequence is TGTGCCAGCAGTCTAGCGGGAGGAGAGACCCAGTACTTC. This gives the protein CASSLAGGETQYF.

This clone is a singleton in its sample. V usage is TRBV6-6 and J usage is TRBJ2-7; the D gene is possibly TRBD2 (7 bases). Deletions cut 0 bases from V and 3 bases from J, with 15 bases between. From germline, CDR1 is MNHNY and CDR2 SVGAGI (reference sequence). The CDR3 length is 16 residues. The CDR3 nucleotides are TGTGCCAGCAGTTACTCGAGGGGGACTATCATCTACGAGCAGTACTTC. It specifies CASSYSRGTIIYEQYF.

The DNA for the CDR3 is TGTGCCAGCAGCTGGACTAGCGGGAGGGCCGATGAGCAGTTCTTC. Protein sequence: CASSWTSGRADEQFF. This chain links TRBV7-9 with TRBJ2-1; 15 bases align to TRBD2. V lost 4 bases and J lost 8; bases outside the gene matches: 3. Germline V gene sequence: CDR1 SEHNR, CDR2 FQNEAQ (reference sequence). CDR3 size: 15 residues.

The chain uses TRBV18 and TRBJ1-3, with 7 bases aligning to TRBD1. CDR1 is KGHSH, CDR2 LQKENI, per germline. This CDR3 region has 15 residues. The trim removed 1 base at V and 4 bases at J, leaving 4 bases unmatched. CDR3 nucleotide sequence: TGTGCCAGCTCACCACGACAGGGCCTCGGAAACACCATATATTTT. The encoded protein is CASSPRQGLGNTIYF.

This chain uses TRBV7-2 with TRBJ1-3; D not certain. The CDR3 contains 15 residues. V dropped 1 base and J dropped 1 base, with 8 bases sitting between them. The germline CDR1 and CDR2 sequences are SGHTA and FQGNSA. The CDR3 nucleotides are TGTGCCAGCAGCTTAGTAGGCACTTCTGGAAACACCATATATTTT. Its protein is CASSLVGTSGNTIYF.

This chain joins TRBV7-2 and TRBJ1-1; 7 bases are a match to TRBD1. With 5 bases clipped from V and 1 base from J, the junction kept 10 bases outside the gene matches. The germline gives CDR1 SGHTA, CDR2 FQGNSA. The CDR3 is made up of 16 amino acids. The CDR3 DNA reads TGTGCCAGCAGCCTTATTTCCAGGGGGAGGAACACTGAAGCTTTCTTT. Residues: CASSLISRGRNTEAFF.

The J gene is TRBJ1-4, the V gene TRBV28, with D uncertain. The CDR3 length is 14 residues. Between the trimmed V and J ends, which lost 3 bases and 6 bases, there was a span of 11 bases. Germline CDR1 MDHEN, CDR2 SYDVKM. CDR3 nucleotides: TGTGCCAGCAGTTTTTGGACCGAGTATGAAAAACTGTTTTTT. It is translated as CASSFWTEYEKLFF.

The chain combines TRBV30 with TRBJ1-1; TRBD1 is a possible D gene (6 bases). This CDR3 is built from 16 residues. Trimming removed 1 base from V and 1 base from J, with 16 bases in between. Germline-derived CDR1 and CDR2 are GTSNPN and SVGIG (reference sequence). The CDR3 here is CAWSALLWDTNTEAFF. The CDR3 nucleotides read TGTGCCTGGAGTGCCCTATTATGGGACACGAACACTGAAGCTTTCTTT.

Concerning this clone itself: At one of its ends the junction is not consistent with the germline gene, which may arise from a read error. The chain combines TRBV5-1 with TRBJ2-1, with TRBD2 matching over 9 bases. Germline assignment: CDR1 SGHRS and CDR2 YFSETQ. There are 15 residues in the CDR3. Here the CDR3 DNA reads TGCGCCAGCAGCTTCGCCGATCAGCGGGGGGAAGAGCTGTTCTTC. Translating gives CASSFADQRGEELFF. The whole variable domain, remainder taken from reference TRBV5-1 and TRBJ2-1, is KAGVTQTPRYLIKTRGQQVTLSCSPISGHRSVSWYQQTPGQGLQFLFEYFSETQRNKGNFPGRFSGRQFSNSRSEMNVSTLELGDSALYLCASSFADQRGEELFFGPGTRLTVL.

The chain links TRBV19 to TRBJ2-5; unclear D gene. The CDR3 loop spans 12 amino acids. CDR1 and CDR2 (germline): LNHDA, SQIVND (reference sequence). V lost 0 bases and J 1 base, leaving 0 bases between the germline ends. The CDR3 coding sequence is TGTGCCAGTAGTATAGACCAAGAGACCCAGTACTTC. Its protein is CASSIDQETQYF.

The V call is TRBV28, the J call TRBJ1-2; 9 nucleotides align to TRBD1. CDR1 is MDHEN, CDR2 SYDVKM, per germline. CDR3 length equals 15 residues. V lost 8 bases, J lost 7 bases, and 14 bases stayed unmatched. For the CDR3, the DNA is TGTGCCAGCCTTACGCCGGGACAGGGATTACCTGGCTACACCTTC. It is translated as CASLTPGQGLPGYTF.

The chain uses TRBV19 and TRBJ2-3; TRBD2 is a possible D gene (6 bases). Germline CDR1 and CDR2: LNHDA and SQIVND (reference sequence). This CDR3 has 13 amino acids. V was pared by 1 base and J by 5 bases, with 7 bases between. CDR3 sequence (DNA): TGTGCCAGTAGTATAGGGAGGGGAGATACGCAGTATTTT. It yields the protein CASSIGRGDTQYF. The variable domain in full, with the rest retrieved from reference TRBV19 and TRBJ2-3, is DGGITQSPKYLFRKEGQNVTLSCEQNLNHDAMYWYRQDPGQGLRLIYYSQIVNDFQKGDIAEGYSVSREKKESFPLTVTSAQKNPTAFYLCASSIGRGDTQYFGPGTRLTVL.

V usage is TRBV28 and J usage is TRBJ1-3; D call uncertain. Trimming left V 5 bases short and J 3 bases short, with 14 bases between. CDR1 and CDR2 (germline): MDHEN, SYDVKM. The CDR3 runs to 15 residues. CDR3: CASSPIDRDGNTIYF. The CDR3 DNA is TGTGCCAGCAGTCCAATAGACCGGGATGGAAACACCATATATTTT.

The V and J genes are TRBV5-1 and TRBJ1-2, with 8 positions matching TRBD1. This CDR3 region has 11 residues. Germline assignment: CDR1 SGHRS and CDR2 YFSETQ. V shed 2 bases, J shed 14 bases, and the junction held 5 bases outside the gene matches. The CDR3 region is CASSLQGDLTF. The CDR3 bases are TGCGCCAGCAGCTTACAGGGGGACCTGACCTTC. Drawing the rest from reference TRBV5-1 and TRBJ1-2, the complete variable domain is KAGVTQTPRYLIKTRGQQVTLSCSPISGHRSVSWYQQTPGQGLQFLFEYFSETQRNKGNFPGRFSGRQFSNSRSEMNVSTLELGDSALYLCASSLQGDLTFGSGTRLTVV.

V usage is TRBV28 and J usage is TRBJ1-1; no firm D call. The V gene's germline CDR1 is MDHEN and CDR2 SYDVKM. The CDR3 is 18 amino acids. Trimming left V 6 bases short and J 1 base short, with 24 bases between. The CDR3 spells CASSLILHFGEWNTEAFF. The CDR3 nucleotides read TGTGCCAGCAGCCTCATACTGCATTTTGGGGAGTGGAACACTGAAGCTTTCTTT.

The chain is built from TRBV7-3 and TRBJ1-1; no clear D gene. Trimming shortened V by 5 bases and J by 11 bases, and 9 bases separated the two germline ends. Germline V gives CDR1 SGHTA, CDR2 FQGTGA. This CDR3 comprises 10 residues. CDR3 sequence (DNA): TGTGCCAGCAGCGCAAGTGAGGCTTTCTTT. Its translation: CASSASEAFF.

The chain joins TRBV7-9 to TRBJ2-5; 7 nucleotides agree with TRBD2. Germline V lookup: CDR1 SEHNR, CDR2 FQNEAQ (reference sequence). The J segment lost 3 bases and the V segment lost 5 bases, leaving 9 bases of the junction unmatched. This CDR3 is 15 amino acids long. This chain's CDR3 is CASSLLAAREETQYF. CDR3 bases: TGTGCCAGCAGCCTCCTAGCGGCCAGGGAAGAGACCCAGTACTTC. The entire variable domain, with the rest obtained from reference TRBV7-9 and TRBJ2-5, is as follows: DTGVSQNPRHKITKRGQNVTFRCDPISEHNRLYWYRQTLGQGPEFLTYFQNEAQLEKSRLLSDRFSAERPKGSFSTLEIQRTEQGDSAMYLCASSLLAAREETQYFGPGTRLLVL.

The chain combines TRBV11-2 with TRBJ1-2; tentative D call: TRBD1 (6 bases). This CDR3 spans 15 amino acids. V lost 1 base and J lost 5, with 14 bases in between. Germline CDR1 SGHAT, CDR2 FQNNGV. The CDR3 DNA is TGTGCCAGCAGCTTAGGACAGGCCGGTCCTTATGGCTACACCTTC. This codes for CASSLGQAGPYGYTF.

This clone was counted once. The CDR3 is CASSEGFRTDTQYF. The CDR3 DNA follows: TGCGCCAGCAGTGAAGGTTTTCGGACAGATACGCAGTATTTT. The V call is TRBV10-1, the J call TRBJ2-3; D not certain. Germline CDR1 reads WNHNN; CDR2 reads SYGVQD (reference sequence). V gave up 3 bases and J gave up 3 bases, with 10 bases separating them. The CDR3 has 14 amino acids.

The CDR3 DNA follows: TGTGCCAGCAGTGAATCTAGGATCCTTGGGTACGGGGAGCTGTTTTTT. Amino acids: CASSESRILGYGELFF. V gene TRBV25-1 combines with J gene TRBJ2-2; D not resolved. There are 16 residues in the CDR3. Germline V gene sequence: CDR1 MGHDK, CDR2 SYGVNS. Trimming took off 1 base at V and 7 bases at J, with 16 bases between the two ends.